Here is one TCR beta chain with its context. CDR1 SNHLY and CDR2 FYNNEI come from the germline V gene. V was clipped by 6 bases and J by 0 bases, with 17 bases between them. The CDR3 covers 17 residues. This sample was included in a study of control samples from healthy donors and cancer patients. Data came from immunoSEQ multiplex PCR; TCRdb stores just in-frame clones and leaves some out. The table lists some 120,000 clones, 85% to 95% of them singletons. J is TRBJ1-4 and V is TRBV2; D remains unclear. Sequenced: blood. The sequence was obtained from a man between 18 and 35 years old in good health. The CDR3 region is CASRVSPDPATNEKLFF. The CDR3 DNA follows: TGTGCCAGCAGAGTTTCCCCGGACCCTGCAACTAATGAAAAACTGTTTTTT.